The present TCR beta chain was sequenced within a study of T cells after yellow fever vaccination. Whole-study findings and limits: The study found a weaker secondary response that peaked faster, day 5 versus 15. Post-booster reappearance was seen for most primary-vaccination clones (roughly 96% CD4, 75% to 90% CD8). The study noted that FACS-sorted repertoires could contain abundant clonotypes contaminating from the bulk population.

This clonotype was seen at least ten times. Its antigen is not identified. By 5'RACE template switching, TCR cDNA was produced, with a universal primer site and UMIs added in the process. TCRdb redid the calling of the 5' RACE reads with MiXCR, one entry per CDR3 protein. The table lists about 68,000 distinct CDR3 sequences, 5% to 8% of them singletons. Trimming at V came to 0 bases and at J to 0 bases, leaving 4 bases not matched to a gene. Per germline, CDR1 MGHRA and CDR2 YSYEKL. This CDR3 has 17 amino acids. The TCR originated in a man aged 18 to 29 who received the YFV17D yellow fever vaccine. The gene calls are TRBV4-1 and TRBJ2-7; TRBD1 matches 11 bases. Material: CD8+ T cells sorted from PBMCs, obtained approximately 47 days after the first yellow fever vaccination. The CDR3: CASSQEVGTGGSYEQYF. The CDR3 DNA is TGCGCCAGCAGCCAAGAAGTGGGGACAGGGGGCTCCTACGAGCAGTACTTC.